This T cell receptor (beta chain) came from a study of T-cell reconstitution after alpha-beta-depleted transplantation in children. There are 15 residues in the CDR3. The germline V gene has CDR1 SQVTM and CDR2 ANQGSEA. Between the trimmed V and J ends, which lost 1 base and 3 bases, there was a span of 16 bases. Construction of the TCRbeta library involved unique molecular identifiers. TCRdb passed the PCR reads through MiXCR, listing each CDR3 protein once. The sample includes around 480,000 distinct CDR3 sequences, 30% to 35% of them seen just once. The genes are TRBV29-1 and TRBJ2-7; D might be TRBD1 (6 bases). Sequenced material: PBMCs from the stem cell graft donor, taken from the stem cell graft. This clonotype originated in a human donor who donated a stem cell graft to a child with aplastic anemia. CDR3 bases: TGCAGCGTTGAAGGAACAGGGAAGACGATCTACGAGCAGTACTTC. Amino acids: CSVEGTGKTIYEQYF.